One sample yielded the 11 T cell receptor beta chains listed below, sequenced in a study of T cells in women clearing cervical HPV infection. Repertoires were generated with immunoSEQ multiplex PCR, while TCRdb's copy carries only in-frame clones and drops some. This repertoire includes about 33,000 clones. Sequenced input: blood buffy coat. The receptors were sampled from a woman between 18 and 70 years old with a cervical HPV16 infection that either progressed to CIN3+ or cleared (not recorded which).

As regards this clone: Sequencing ends 3 residues short of the CDR3 end; the germline J gene provides the rest. The J gene is TRBJ1-6, the V gene TRBV20-1; 9 nucleotides match TRBD1. The junction had 11 bases not matched to a gene; V was cut back by 6 bases and J by 5 bases. CDR3 length equals 16 residues. Germline CDR1 reads DFQATT; CDR2 reads SNEGSKA (reference sequence). CDR3 protein: CSATIPGQGNNSPLHF. The DNA read from the CDR3 is TGCAGTGCCACCATCCCGGGACAGGGCAATAATTCACCC.

For this clone: The read terminates 3 residues ahead of where the CDR3 ends, so the germline J gene completes it. The chain links TRBV19 to TRBJ1-5; no definite D call. Per germline, CDR1 LNHDA and CDR2 SQIVND (reference sequence). The V and J ends lost 4 bases and 4 bases respectively, with 8 bases between them. The CDR3 loop spans 13 amino acids. This chain's CDR3 is CASSKVFNQPQHF. The CDR3 DNA, read in part, is TGTGCCAGTAGTAAGGTCTTTAATCAGCCC.

Notes on this clone: The sequenced fragment ends 3 residues before the CDR3 boundary, so the rest is inferred from the germline J gene. The rearrangement links TRBV2 to TRBJ1-1; D ambiguous. Per the germline V gene, CDR1 is SNHLY and CDR2 is FYNNEI. V shed 2 bases and J shed 1 base, with 8 bases lying between them. The CDR3 covers 14 residues. CDR3 sequence reads: CASSEWAPNTEAFF. CDR3 bases read: TGTGCCAGCAGTGAATGGGCGCCGAACACTGAA. Together with reference TRBV2 and TRBJ1-1, the CDR3 gives the full variable domain: EPEVTQTPSHQVTQMGQEVILRCVPISNHLYFYWYRQILGQKVEFLVSFYNNEISEKSEIFDDQFSVERPDGSNFTLKIRSTKLEDSAMYFCASSEWAPNTEAFFGQGTRLTVV.

Turning to this clone: The CDR3 is cut off 3 residues early in the read; its end comes from the germline J gene. The V and J genes are TRBV4-1 and TRBJ2-1; 7 nucleotides match TRBD2. V lost 4 bases to trimming and J lost 9 bases; unmatched junction nucleotides: 18. The CDR3 is 17 residues long. The germline gives CDR1 MGHRA, CDR2 YSYEKL. The CDR3: CASSPQGREKSGFEQFF. The CDR3 bases that were read are TGCGCCAGCAGCCCGCAAGGGCGGGAGAAGTCCGGATTTGAG.

In the case of this clone: Read coverage stops 3 residues before the CDR3 terminus; the germline J gene supplies the remainder. The chain links TRBV7-2 to TRBJ1-2; no clear D gene. Germline CDR1 SGHTA, CDR2 FQGNSA. CDR3 size: 16 residues. Trimming took 0 bases from V and 7 from J, leaving 18 bases between them. This CDR3 reads CASSLAIETSRGGYTF. The CDR3 DNA, read in part, is TGTGCCAGCAGCTTAGCTATAGAGACTTCGCGGGGTGGC.

Of note for this clone: Read data end 3 residues before the CDR3 end; the end is taken from the germline J gene. The chain is built from TRBV7-2 and TRBJ2-7; 7 bases line up with TRBD1. CDR3 size: 14 residues. The germline V gene encodes CDR1 SGHTA and CDR2 FQGNSA. V lost 8 bases and J lost 3; bases outside the gene matches: 10. The CDR3 loop reads CASAISGGDYEQYF. The DNA read from the CDR3 is TGTGCCAGCGCAATCTCAGGGGGAGACTACGAG.

The CDR3 DNA, read in part, is TGTGCCAGCACCGAGGCTAGCGGATATTCCTACAATGAG. The encoded protein is CASTEASGYSYNE. The whole CDR3 is CASTEASGYSYNEQFF. The rearrangement uses TRBV7-6 and TRBJ2-1, with 7 nucleotides matching TRBD2. The CDR3 goes on 3 residues after the read ends, and that part is filled in from the germline J gene. CDR1 is SGHVS, CDR2 FNYEAQ, per germline. The V and J ends lost 7 bases and 1 base, in that order; junction bases with no gene match: 10. The CDR3 length is 16 residues. Variable domain in full (rest from reference TRBV7-6 and TRBJ2-1): GAGVSQSPRYKVTKRGQDVALRCDPISGHVSLYWYRQALGQGPEFLTYFNYEAQQDKSGLPNDRFSAERPEGSISTLTIQRTEQRDSAMYRCASTEASGYSYNEQFFGPGTRLTVL.

Of note for this clone: The read comes to an end 3 residues before the CDR3 does, leaving the germline J gene to fill in the end. The chain links TRBV5-4 to TRBJ1-2; the match to TRBD1 covers 7 bases. Germline assignment: CDR1 SGHNT and CDR2 YYREEE (reference sequence). CDR3 length equals 14 residues. The junction had 4 bases not matched to a gene; V was cut back by 3 bases and J by 2 bases. The CDR3 protein is CASSSPGGNYGYTF. The CDR3 DNA, read in part, is TGTGCCAGCAGCTCCCCAGGGGGAAACTATGGC.

Worth noting for this clone: The CDR3 is cut off 3 residues early in the read; its end comes from the germline J gene. The chain carries TRBV18 and TRBJ1-6, with D possibly TRBD1 on 5 matching bases. V lost 3 bases and J lost 7, with 10 bases in between. The CDR3 spans 14 residues. From germline, CDR1 is KGHSH and CDR2 LQKENI. The DNA read from the CDR3 is TGTGCCAGCTCACCGCCACAGGAGAATTCACCC. Translation: CASSPPQENSP. In full, the CDR3 reads CASSPPQENSPLHF. Based on the CDR3 plus reference TRBV18 and TRBJ1-6, the full variable domain is NAGVMQNPRHLVRRRGQEARLRCSPMKGHSHVYWYRQLPEEGLKFMVYLQKENIIDESGMPKERFSAEFPKEGPSILRIQQVVRGDSAAYFCASSPPQENSPLHFGNGTRLTVT.

Concerning this clone itself: The CDR3 goes on 3 residues after the read ends, and that part is filled in from the germline J gene. The rearrangement joins TRBV6-2 or TRBV6-3 to TRBJ2-5, with a tentative D call TRBD2 (5 bases). This CDR3 region has 17 residues. The ends were cut back, 0 bases at V and 1 base at J, with 15 bases in the middle. Looked up from germline, CDR1 is MNHEY and CDR2 is SVGEGT. CDR3 DNA (partial): TGTGCCAGCAGTTACTCGAGGGCCTTGCGGGTCCAAGAGACC. It codes for CASSYSRALRVQET. The whole CDR3 is CASSYSRALRVQETQYF.

As to this clone: The CDR3 end falls 3 residues outside the read, so it is completed with the germline J gene. The chain couples TRBV7-2 to TRBJ2-3; no firm D call. The CDR3 has 15 amino acids. The germline CDR1 and CDR2 sequences are SGHTA and FQGNSA. The V end lost 4 bases, the J end lost 2 bases, and 13 bases lay between the germline ends. The CDR3: CASSSSGIPTDTQYF. The covered CDR3 bases are TGTGCCAGCAGCTCCAGTGGCATCCCCACAGATACG.